One TCR beta chain is described in this entry. Its target is not known. The second PCR ran roughly 6 to 12 cycles with a sample-barcoded 5' primer and J-beta primers. Each CDR3 protein is one row after TCRdb ran MiXCR on the 5' RACE reads. The data hold roughly 900,000 distinct CDR3 sequences, with 29% observed a single time. The donors, aged about 6 to 90, were healthy Caucasians from Russia. For every donor, a draw yielded about 9.7 milliliters of peripheral blood. The entry originates in a study of blood T cells in healthy people across ages. Whole-study findings and limits: Diversity was higher, and naive CD4+ cells more numerous, in long-lived donors than in aged donors.

The V segment lost 6 bases and the J segment 6 bases; nucleotides outside the gene matches: 7. The CDR3 runs to 14 residues. Germline loops: CDR1 LNHDA, CDR2 SQIVND (reference sequence). The specimen was blood. This sequence was found in an elderly woman in good health. The gene calls are TRBV19 and TRBJ2-2, with 7 bases identical to TRBD1. CDR3 loop: CASRITGAAGELFF. The CDR3 bases are TGTGCCAGTAGGATCACAGGGGCGGCCGGGGAGCTGTTTTTT.